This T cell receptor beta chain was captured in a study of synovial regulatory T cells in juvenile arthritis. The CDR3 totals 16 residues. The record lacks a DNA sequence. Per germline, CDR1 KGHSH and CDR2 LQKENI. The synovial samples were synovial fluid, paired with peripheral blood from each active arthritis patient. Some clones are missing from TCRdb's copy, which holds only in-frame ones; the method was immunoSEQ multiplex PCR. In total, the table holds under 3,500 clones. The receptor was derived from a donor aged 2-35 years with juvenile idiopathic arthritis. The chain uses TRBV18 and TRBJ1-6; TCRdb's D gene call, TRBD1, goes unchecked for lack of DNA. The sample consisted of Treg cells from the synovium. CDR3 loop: CASSPENRAHNSPLHF.